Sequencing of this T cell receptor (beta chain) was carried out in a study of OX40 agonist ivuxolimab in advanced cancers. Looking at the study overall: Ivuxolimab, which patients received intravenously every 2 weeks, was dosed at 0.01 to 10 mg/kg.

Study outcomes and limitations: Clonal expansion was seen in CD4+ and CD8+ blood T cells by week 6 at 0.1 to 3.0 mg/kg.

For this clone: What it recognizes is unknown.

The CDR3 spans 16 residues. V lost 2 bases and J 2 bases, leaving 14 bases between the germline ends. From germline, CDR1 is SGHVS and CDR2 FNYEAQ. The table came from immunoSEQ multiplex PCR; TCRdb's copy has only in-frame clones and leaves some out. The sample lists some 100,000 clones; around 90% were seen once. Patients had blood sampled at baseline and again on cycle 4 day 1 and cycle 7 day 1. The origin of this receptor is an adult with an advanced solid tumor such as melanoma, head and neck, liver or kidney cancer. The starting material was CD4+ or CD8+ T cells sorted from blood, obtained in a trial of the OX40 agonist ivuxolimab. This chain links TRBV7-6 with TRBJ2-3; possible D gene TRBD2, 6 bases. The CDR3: CASSLRGSGLTDTQYF. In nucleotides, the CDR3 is TGTGCCAGCAGCTTACGAGGTAGCGGACTCACAGATACGCAGTATTTT.